The 18 T cell receptor beta chains below come from one sample, sequenced in a study of blood T cell repertoires in COVID-19. The table came from immunoSEQ multiplex PCR; TCRdb's copy has only in-frame clones and leaves some out. The sample gives roughly 25,000 clones, around 61% of which show up once; roughly 7.2% is in the top ten. Sequencing was done on a sample of peripheral blood. The source of these receptors is a man in his 60s with active or convalescent COVID-19.

This clone was seen just once. J is TRBJ1-1 and V is TRBV24-1; maybe TRBD1 (5 bases). The V gene lost 9 bases and the J gene lost 4 bases, with 17 bases spanning the gap. Germline assignment: CDR1 KGHDR and CDR2 SFDVKD. The CDR3 totals 14 residues. CDR3 in DNA: TGTGCCACCTGGTCAGGGATGGTGGGCACTGAAGCTTTCTTT. Translation: CATWSGMVGTEAFF.

The chain uses TRBV4-2 and TRBJ2-6; D might be TRBD1 (6 bases). Germline loops: CDR1 LGHNA, CDR2 YNFKEQ. Trimming left V 0 bases short and J 2 bases short, with 8 bases between. The CDR3 length is 16 residues. The CDR3 nucleotides read TGTGCCAGCAGCCAAGATGAGGGGGCTGGGGCCAACGTCCTGACTTTC. This gives the protein CASSQDEGAGANVLTF.

By share, this clone ranks as medium-sized (0.01 to 0.1%). V is TRBV12-3 or TRBV12-4 and J is TRBJ2-7, with 14 bases lining up with TRBD2. The CDR3 length is 13 residues. The ends lost 6 bases at V and 11 bases at J; junction bases unmatched: 6. The CDR3 here is CASSLGTSGREYF. CDR3 DNA: TGTGCCAGCAGCCTCGGGACTAGCGGGAGAGAGTACTTC.

The genes are TRBV6-5 and TRBJ1-1; possibly TRBD1 for D (6 bases). There are 13 residues in the CDR3. Germline V lookup: CDR1 MNHEY, CDR2 SVGAGI. As DNA, the CDR3 is TGTACATCAACCGGGACAATGAACACTGAAGCTTTCTTT. Amino acid sequence: CTSTGTMNTEAFF.

By share, this clone counts as medium-sized. The rearrangement joins TRBV19 to TRBJ1-5; TRBD1 might be the D (5 bases). The CDR3 sequence is 14 residues long. The V and J ends lost 9 bases and 2 bases respectively, with 14 bases between them. Germline V CDR1 and CDR2: LNHDA, SQIVND (reference sequence). CDR3 DNA: TGTGCCAGCTGGGAGACGGGGGGCAATCAGCCCCAGCATTTT. Its protein is CASWETGGNQPQHF.

V gene TRBV5-6 combines with J gene TRBJ2-7, with 10 bases identical to TRBD2. Germline V lookup: CDR1 SGHDT, CDR2 YYEEEE. The length of the CDR3 is 15 residues. V was clipped by 2 bases and J by 5 bases; unmatched bases: 7. CDR3 in amino acids: CASSFSGGFIHEQYF. DNA of the CDR3: TGTGCCAGCAGCTTTAGCGGGGGGTTCATCCACGAGCAGTACTTC. The whole variable domain, remainder taken from reference TRBV5-6 and TRBJ2-7, is DAGVTQSPTHLIKTRGQQVTLRCSPKSGHDTVSWYQQALGQGPQFIFQYYEEEERQRGNFPDRFSGHQFPNYSSELNVNALLLGDSALYLCASSFSGGFIHEQYFGPGTRLTVT.

A single count supports this clone. The V call is TRBV9, the J call TRBJ2-1; TRBD2 matches 7 bases. Per the germline V gene, CDR1 is SGDLS and CDR2 is YYNGEE. The CDR3 sequence is 16 residues long. V lost 0 bases to trimming and J lost 7 bases; unmatched junction nucleotides: 10. CDR3 protein: CASSVAGGRTTNEQFF. The CDR3 DNA sequence: TGTGCCAGCAGCGTAGCTGGCGGGAGAACTACAAATGAGCAGTTCTTC.

V usage is TRBV6-6 and J usage is TRBJ1-1, with D perhaps TRBD1 (6 bases). Per the germline V gene, CDR1 is MNHNY and CDR2 is SVGAGI (reference sequence). This CDR3 contains 18 residues. Trimming took 5 bases from V and 0 from J, leaving 22 bases between them. This CDR3 is CASSPSAGTIPMNTEAFF. CDR3 DNA sequence: TGTGCCAGCAGTCCATCGGCCGGGACAATACCCATGAACACTGAAGCTTTCTTT.

CDR3 coding DNA: TGCGCCAGTAGGACAGACATGAACACTGAAGCTTTCTTT. It codes for CASRTDMNTEAFF. The rearrangement links TRBV5-1 to TRBJ1-1; a weak D match, TRBD1 (6 bases). Trimming stripped 8 bases from V and 0 bases from J, with 11 bases between. The CDR3 runs to 13 residues. Germline CDR1 and CDR2: SGHRS and YFSETQ.

The rearrangement joins TRBV5-1 to TRBJ1-2; D remains ambiguous. Deletions cut 0 bases from V and 11 bases from J, with 11 bases between. Per germline, CDR1 SGHRS and CDR2 YFSETQ. This CDR3 contains 12 residues. The CDR3 coding sequence is TGCGCCAGCAGCTTGGAACAGAGGGCGTACACCTTC. Encoded protein: CASSLEQRAYTF. Filled out from reference TRBV5-1 and TRBJ1-2, the complete variable domain reads KAGVTQTPRYLIKTRGQQVTLSCSPISGHRSVSWYQQTPGQGLQFLFEYFSETQRNKGNFPGRFSGRQFSNSRSEMNVSTLELGDSALYLCASSLEQRAYTFGSGTRLTVV.

The chain employs TRBV4-1 and TRBJ2-3; 8 bases line up with TRBD2. Germline CDR1 is MGHRA and CDR2 is YSYEKL. The CDR3 runs 17 residues. Losses at the gene ends were 4 bases for V and 4 bases for J; bases not matched to a gene: 13. This CDR3 reads CASSRGGLVIVSDTQYF. CDR3 nucleotide sequence: TGCGCCAGCAGCCGAGGGGGACTAGTTATAGTTTCAGATACGCAGTATTTT.

CDR3 amino acids: CASREALNTEAFF. The DNA for the CDR3 is TGCGCCAGCAGGGAGGCCTTGAACACTGAAGCTTTCTTT. The chain carries TRBV4-1 and TRBJ1-1; no definite D call. V was cut by 6 bases and J by 0 bases, with 8 bases left in between. CDR1 is MGHRA, CDR2 YSYEKL, per germline. This CDR3 is built from 13 residues.

V usage is TRBV4-2 and J usage is TRBJ1-6; 7 bases match TRBD1. The CDR3 is made up of 14 amino acids. The V segment lost 1 base and the J segment 10 bases; nucleotides outside the gene matches: 4. The V gene's germline CDR1 is LGHNA and CDR2 YNFKEQ. The CDR3 bases are TGTGCCAGCAGCCAAGTACAGGGGCAATCACCCCTCCACTTT. This encodes CASSQVQGQSPLHF.

This chain's CDR3 is CASRPLDRTVYEQYF. In nucleotides, the CDR3 is TGCGCCAGCAGACCACTAGATAGGACAGTCTACGAGCAGTACTTC. The V call is TRBV4-1, the J call TRBJ2-7; possible D gene TRBD1, 6 bases. Between the trimmed V and J ends, which lost 6 bases and 3 bases, there was a span of 18 bases. The CDR3 consists of 15 residues. Germline V gene data show CDR1 as MGHRA and CDR2 as YSYEKL.

The rearrangement uses TRBV5-1 and TRBJ1-1; D unclear. There are 12 residues in the CDR3. CDR1 SGHRS and CDR2 YFSETQ come from the germline V gene. The V end was cut by 3 bases, the J end by 10 bases, with 13 bases between. CDR3 residues: CASSSPMSGAFF. The DNA of the CDR3 is TGCGCCAGCAGCTCCCCGATGAGTGGAGCTTTCTTT.

This clone was counted once. The rearrangement joins TRBV9 to TRBJ2-3; tentatively, D is TRBD2 (5 bases). This CDR3 comprises 14 residues. Germline CDR1 reads SGDLS; CDR2 reads YYNGEE. V dropped 3 bases and J dropped 4 bases, with 12 bases sitting between them. The CDR3 protein is CASSGGFGADTQYF. Written as DNA, the CDR3 is TGTGCCAGCAGCGGAGGGTTCGGCGCAGATACGCAGTATTTT.

This clone was seen more than once but under ten times. The chain recombines TRBV3-1 (or the pseudogene TRBV3-2) with TRBJ1-2, with 8 bases lining up with TRBD1. This CDR3 region has 15 residues. Germline V gene lookup returns CDR1 LGHDT and CDR2 YNNKEL (reference sequence). V shed 4 bases and J 2 bases; nucleotides not matched to a gene: 6. CDR3 in DNA: TGTGCCAGCAGCCTCCCGGGACAGGCAAACTATGGCTACACCTTC. This translates into CASSLPGQANYGYTF.

This clone has only a few counts. The chain has TRBV5-1 and TRBJ2-5; tentatively, D is TRBD1 (5 bases). The CDR3 has 15 amino acids. V was trimmed by 3 bases and J by 5 bases, leaving 17 bases between them. Germline V CDR1 and CDR2: SGHRS, YFSETQ. The DNA for the CDR3 is TGCGCCAGCAGCTGGTCCGGGTCAGGGCGGGAGACCCAGTACTTC. Translating gives CASSWSGSGRETQYF. The full variable domain, in which reference TRBV5-1 and TRBJ2-5 provide the parts outside the CDR3, is KAGVTQTPRYLIKTRGQQVTLSCSPISGHRSVSWYQQTPGQGLQFLFEYFSETQRNKGNFPGRFSGRQFSNSRSEMNVSTLELGDSALYLCASSWSGSGRETQYFGPGTRLLVL.